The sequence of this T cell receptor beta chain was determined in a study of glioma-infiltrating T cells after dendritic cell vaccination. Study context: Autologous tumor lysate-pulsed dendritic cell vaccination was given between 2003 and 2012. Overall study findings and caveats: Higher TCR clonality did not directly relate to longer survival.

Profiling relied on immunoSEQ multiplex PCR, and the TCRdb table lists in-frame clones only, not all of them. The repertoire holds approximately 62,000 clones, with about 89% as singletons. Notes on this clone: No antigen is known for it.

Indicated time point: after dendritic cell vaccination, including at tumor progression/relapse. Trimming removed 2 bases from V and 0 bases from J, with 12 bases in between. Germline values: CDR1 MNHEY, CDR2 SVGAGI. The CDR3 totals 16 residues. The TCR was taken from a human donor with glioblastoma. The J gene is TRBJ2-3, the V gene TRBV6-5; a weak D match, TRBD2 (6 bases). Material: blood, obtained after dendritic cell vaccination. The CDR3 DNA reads TGTGCCAGCAGTTACGGGAGGACGGAGAGCACAGATACGCAGTATTTT. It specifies CASSYGRTESTDTQYF.